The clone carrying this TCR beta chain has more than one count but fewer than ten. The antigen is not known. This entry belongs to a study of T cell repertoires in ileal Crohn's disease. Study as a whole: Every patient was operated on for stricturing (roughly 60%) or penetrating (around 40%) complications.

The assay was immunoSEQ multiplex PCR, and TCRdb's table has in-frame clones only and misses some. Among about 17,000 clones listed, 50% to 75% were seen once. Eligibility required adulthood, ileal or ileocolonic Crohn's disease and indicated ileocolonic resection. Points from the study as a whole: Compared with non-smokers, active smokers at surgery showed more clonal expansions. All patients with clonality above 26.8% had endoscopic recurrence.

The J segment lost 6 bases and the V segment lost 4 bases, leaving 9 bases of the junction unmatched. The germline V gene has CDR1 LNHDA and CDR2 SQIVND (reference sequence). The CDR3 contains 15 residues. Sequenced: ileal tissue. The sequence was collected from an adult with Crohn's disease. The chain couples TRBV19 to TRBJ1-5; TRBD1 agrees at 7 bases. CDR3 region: CASSSREGGFQPQHF. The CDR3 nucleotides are TGTGCCAGTAGTAGCCGGGAAGGGGGCTTTCAGCCCCAGCATTTT.